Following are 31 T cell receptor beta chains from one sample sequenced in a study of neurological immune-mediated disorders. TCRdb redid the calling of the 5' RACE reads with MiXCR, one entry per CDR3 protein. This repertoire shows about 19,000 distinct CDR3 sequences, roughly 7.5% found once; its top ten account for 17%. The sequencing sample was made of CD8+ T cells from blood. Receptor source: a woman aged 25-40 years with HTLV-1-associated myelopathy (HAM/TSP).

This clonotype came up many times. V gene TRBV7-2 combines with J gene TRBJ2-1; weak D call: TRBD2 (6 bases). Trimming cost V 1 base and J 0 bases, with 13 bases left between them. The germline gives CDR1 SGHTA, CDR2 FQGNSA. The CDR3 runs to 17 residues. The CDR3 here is CASSLEAGPVSYNEQFF. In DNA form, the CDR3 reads TGTGCCAGCAGCTTAGAGGCGGGACCCGTCTCCTACAATGAGCAGTTCTTC.

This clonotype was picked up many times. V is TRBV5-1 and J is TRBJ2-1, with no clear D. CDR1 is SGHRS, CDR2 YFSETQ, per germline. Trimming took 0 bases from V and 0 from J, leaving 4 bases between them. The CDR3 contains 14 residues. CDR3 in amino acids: CASSLAGSYNEQFF. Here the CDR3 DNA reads TGCGCCAGCAGCTTGGCCGGCTCCTACAATGAGCAGTTCTTC.

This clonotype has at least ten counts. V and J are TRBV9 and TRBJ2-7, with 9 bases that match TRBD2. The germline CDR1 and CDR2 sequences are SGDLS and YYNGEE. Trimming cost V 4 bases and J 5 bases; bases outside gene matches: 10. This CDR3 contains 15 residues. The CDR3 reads CASSLYMVAGDEQYF. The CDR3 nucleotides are TGTGCCAGCAGCCTATATATGGTAGCGGGGGACGAGCAGTACTTC.

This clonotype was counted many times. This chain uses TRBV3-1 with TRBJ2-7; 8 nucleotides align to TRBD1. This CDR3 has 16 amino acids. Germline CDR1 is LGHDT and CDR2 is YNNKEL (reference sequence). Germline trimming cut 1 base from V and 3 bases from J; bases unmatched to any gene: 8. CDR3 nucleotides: TGTGCCAGCAGCCAAGGGCAGGGGGCGCCGGGCTACGAGCAGTACTTC. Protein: CASSQGQGAPGYEQYF.

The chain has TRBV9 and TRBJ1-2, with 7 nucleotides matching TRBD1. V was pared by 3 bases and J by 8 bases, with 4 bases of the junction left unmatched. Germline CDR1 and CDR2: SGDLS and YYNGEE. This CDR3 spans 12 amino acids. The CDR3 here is CASSATGQGYTF. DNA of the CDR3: TGTGCCAGCAGCGCGACGGGACAGGGCTACACCTTC.

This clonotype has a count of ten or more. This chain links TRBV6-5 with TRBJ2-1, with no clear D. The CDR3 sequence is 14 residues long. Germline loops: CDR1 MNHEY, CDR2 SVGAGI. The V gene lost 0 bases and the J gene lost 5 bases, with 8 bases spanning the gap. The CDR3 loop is CASSYSSENNEQFF. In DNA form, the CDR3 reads TGTGCCAGCAGTTACTCTTCCGAAAACAATGAGCAGTTCTTC.

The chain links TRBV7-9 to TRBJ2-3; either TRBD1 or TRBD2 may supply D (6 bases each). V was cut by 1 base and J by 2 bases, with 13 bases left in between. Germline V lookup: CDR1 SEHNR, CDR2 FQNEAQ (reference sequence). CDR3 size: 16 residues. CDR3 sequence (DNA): TGTGCCAGCAGCTTAGTAAGAGGGGGGATCACAGATACGCAGTATTTT. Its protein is CASSLVRGGITDTQYF.

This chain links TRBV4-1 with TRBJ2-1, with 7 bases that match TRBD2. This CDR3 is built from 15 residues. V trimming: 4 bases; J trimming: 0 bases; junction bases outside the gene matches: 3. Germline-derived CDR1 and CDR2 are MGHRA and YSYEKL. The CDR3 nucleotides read TGCGCCAGCAGCCTCCTAGCGGCCTCCTACAATGAGCAGTTCTTC. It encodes CASSLLAASYNEQFF.

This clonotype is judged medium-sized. The DNA for the CDR3 is TGTGCCAGCAGCTTTGCGTCCACTAGCGGGGTGGTCGAGCAGTACTTC. Amino acid sequence: CASSFASTSGVVEQYF. V gene TRBV7-9 combines with J gene TRBJ2-7; 10 bases map to TRBD2. V dropped 3 bases and J dropped 6; count of bases not matched to a gene: 11. This CDR3 region has 16 residues. Germline-derived CDR1 and CDR2 are SEHNR and FQNEAQ (reference sequence).

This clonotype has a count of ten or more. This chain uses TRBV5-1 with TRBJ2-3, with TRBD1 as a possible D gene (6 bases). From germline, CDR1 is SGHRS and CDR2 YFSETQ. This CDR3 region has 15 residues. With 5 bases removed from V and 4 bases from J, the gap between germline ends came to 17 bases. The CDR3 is CASSPGERVSDTQYF. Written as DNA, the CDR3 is TGCGCCAGCAGTCCAGGGGAGCGAGTCTCAGATACGCAGTATTTT.

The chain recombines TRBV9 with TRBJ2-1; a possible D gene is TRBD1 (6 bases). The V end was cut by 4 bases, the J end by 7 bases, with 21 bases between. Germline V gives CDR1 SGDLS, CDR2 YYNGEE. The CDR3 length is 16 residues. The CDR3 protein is CASSPRRTVYENEQFF. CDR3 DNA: TGTGCCAGCAGCCCCCGCCGGACAGTATACGAAAATGAGCAGTTCTTC. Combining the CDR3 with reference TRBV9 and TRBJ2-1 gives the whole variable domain DSGVTQTPKHLITATGQRVTLRCSPRSGDLSVYWYQQSLDQGLQFLIQYYNGEERAKGNILERFSAQQFPDLHSELNLSSLELGDSALYFCASSPRRTVYENEQFFGPGTRLTVL.

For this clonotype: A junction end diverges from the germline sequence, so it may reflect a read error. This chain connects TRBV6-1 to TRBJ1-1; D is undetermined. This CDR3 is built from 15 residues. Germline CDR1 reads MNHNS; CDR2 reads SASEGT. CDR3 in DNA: TGTGCCAGCAACCCCGGAAAGTACTTGAATACTGAAGCTTTCTTT. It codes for CASNPGKYLNTEAFF.

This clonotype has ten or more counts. CDR3 protein: CASTWHTGELFF. The CDR3, as DNA: TGTGCCAGCACCTGGCACACCGGGGAGCTGTTTTTT. The chain recombines TRBV7-2 with TRBJ2-2; the D is unclear. V gave up 7 bases and J gave up 3 bases, with 6 bases separating them. The CDR3 covers 12 residues. The V gene's germline CDR1 is SGHTA and CDR2 FQGNSA.

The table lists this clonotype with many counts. DNA for the CDR3: TGTGCCAGCAGTTACTCAGTCGGGTGGGATGGCTACACCTTC. Translated, it gives CASSYSVGWDGYTF. This chain joins TRBV6-6 and TRBJ1-2; D uncertain. With 0 bases removed from V and 6 bases from J, the gap between germline ends came to 11 bases. Per germline, CDR1 MNHNY and CDR2 SVGAGI (reference sequence). The CDR3 is 14 amino acids.

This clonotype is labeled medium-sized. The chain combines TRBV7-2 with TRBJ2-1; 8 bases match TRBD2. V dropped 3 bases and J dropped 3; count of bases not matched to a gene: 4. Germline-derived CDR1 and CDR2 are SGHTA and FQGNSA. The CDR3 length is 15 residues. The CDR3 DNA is TGTGCCAGCAGCTTTGGTACTAGCGGCTACAATGAGCAGTTCTTC. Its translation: CASSFGTSGYNEQFF.

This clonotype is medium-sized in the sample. As DNA, the CDR3 is TGTGCCAGCAGTTCCGCTTACCCTGGGAGAGGTAATGAGCAGTTCTTC. Translation gives CASSSAYPGRGNEQFF. The chain combines TRBV6-2 or TRBV6-3 with TRBJ2-1, with D perhaps TRBD2 (5 bases). The CDR3 has 16 amino acids. Germline V gives CDR1 MNHEY, CDR2 SVGEGT. Between the trimmed V and J ends, which lost 4 bases and 7 bases, there was a span of 20 bases.

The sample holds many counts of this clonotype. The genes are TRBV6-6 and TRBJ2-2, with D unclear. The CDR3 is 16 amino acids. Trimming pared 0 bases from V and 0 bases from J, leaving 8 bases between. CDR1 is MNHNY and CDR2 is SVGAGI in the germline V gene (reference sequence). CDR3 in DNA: TGTGCCAGCAGTTACTCCTCCCGACCGAACACCGGGGAGCTGTTTTTT. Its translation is CASSYSSRPNTGELFF.

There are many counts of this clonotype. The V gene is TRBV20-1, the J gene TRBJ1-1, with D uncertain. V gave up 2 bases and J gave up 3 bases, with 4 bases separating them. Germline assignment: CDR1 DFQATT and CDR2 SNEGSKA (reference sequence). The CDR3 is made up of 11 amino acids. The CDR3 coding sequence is TGCAGTGCTAGATCTTACACTGAAGCTTTCTTT. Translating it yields CSARSYTEAFF.

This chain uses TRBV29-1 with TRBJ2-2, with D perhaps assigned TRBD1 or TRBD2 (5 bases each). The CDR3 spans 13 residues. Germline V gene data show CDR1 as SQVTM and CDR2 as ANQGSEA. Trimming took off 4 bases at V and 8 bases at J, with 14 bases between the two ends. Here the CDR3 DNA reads TGCAGCGTTGGTTGGGGGAAGTTGGGGGAGCTGTTTTTT. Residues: CSVGWGKLGELFF.

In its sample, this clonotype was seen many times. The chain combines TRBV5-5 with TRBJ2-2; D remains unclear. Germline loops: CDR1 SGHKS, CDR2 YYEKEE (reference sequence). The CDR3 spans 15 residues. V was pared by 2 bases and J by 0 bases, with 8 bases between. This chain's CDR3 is CASSFWAPNTGELFF. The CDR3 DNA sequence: TGTGCCAGCAGCTTTTGGGCCCCGAACACCGGGGAGCTGTTTTTT.

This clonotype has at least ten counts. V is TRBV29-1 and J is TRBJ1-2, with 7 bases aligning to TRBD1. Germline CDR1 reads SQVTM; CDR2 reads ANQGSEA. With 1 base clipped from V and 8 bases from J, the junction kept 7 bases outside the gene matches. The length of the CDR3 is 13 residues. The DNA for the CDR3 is TGCAGCGTTGAAGGGACAGGCCCCTGGGGCTACACCTTC. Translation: CSVEGTGPWGYTF. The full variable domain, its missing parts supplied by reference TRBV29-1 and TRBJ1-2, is SAVISQKPSRDICQRGTSLTIQCQVDSQVTMMFWYRQQPGQSLTLIATANQGSEATYESGFVIDKFPISRPNLTFSTLTVSNMSPEDSSIYLCSVEGTGPWGYTFGSGTRLTVV.

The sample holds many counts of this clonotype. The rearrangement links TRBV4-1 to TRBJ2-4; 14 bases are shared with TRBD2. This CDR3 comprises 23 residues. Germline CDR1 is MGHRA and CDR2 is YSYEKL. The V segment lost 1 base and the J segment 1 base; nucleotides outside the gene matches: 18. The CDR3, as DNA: TGCGCCAGCAGCCAAGTGTACTTACTAGGGACTAGCGGGGGAATGAAGGCCAAAAACATTCAGTACTTC. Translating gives CASSQVYLLGTSGGMKAKNIQYF.

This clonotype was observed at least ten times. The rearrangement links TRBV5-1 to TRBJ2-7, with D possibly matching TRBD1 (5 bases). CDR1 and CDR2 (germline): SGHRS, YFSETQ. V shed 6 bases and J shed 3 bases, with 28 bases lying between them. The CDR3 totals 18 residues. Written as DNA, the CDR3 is TGCGCCAGCAACAAAAATGGGCCAGAGACAGTCAGTAGCTACGAGCAGTACTTC. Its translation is CASNKNGPETVSSYEQYF.

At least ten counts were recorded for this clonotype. CDR3 amino acids: CASSEARREFTEAFF. CDR3 in DNA: TGTGCCAGCAGTGAAGCAAGGAGAGAGTTCACTGAAGCTTTCTTT. The rearrangement uses TRBV6-1 and TRBJ1-1; no definite D call. Trimming took off 0 bases at V and 4 bases at J, with 12 bases between the two ends. The CDR3 has 15 residues. Germline V gene data show CDR1 as MNHNS and CDR2 as SASEGT.

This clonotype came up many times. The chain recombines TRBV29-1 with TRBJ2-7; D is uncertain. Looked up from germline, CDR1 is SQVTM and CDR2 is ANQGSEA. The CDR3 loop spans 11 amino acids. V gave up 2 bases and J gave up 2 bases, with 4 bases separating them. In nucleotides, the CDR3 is TGCAGCGTTGAACAGGCCTACGAGCAGTACTTC. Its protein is CSVEQAYEQYF.

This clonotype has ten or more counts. This chain's CDR3 is CASSLSGTPKNIQYF. For the CDR3, the DNA is TGCGCCAGCAGCTTGTCCGGGACACCCAAAAACATTCAGTACTTC. J is TRBJ2-4 and V is TRBV5-1, with D tentatively TRBD1 (6 bases). Germline values: CDR1 SGHRS, CDR2 YFSETQ. With 1 base removed from V and 2 bases from J, the gap between germline ends came to 10 bases. This CDR3 is built from 15 residues.

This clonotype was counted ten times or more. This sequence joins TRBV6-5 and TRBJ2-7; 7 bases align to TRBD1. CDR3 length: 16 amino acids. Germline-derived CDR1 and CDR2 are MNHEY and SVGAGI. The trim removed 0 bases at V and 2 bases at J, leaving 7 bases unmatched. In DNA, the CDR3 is TGTGCCAGCAGTTACTCGACGGGACAGAGGACCTACGAGCAGTACTTC. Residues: CASSYSTGQRTYEQYF.

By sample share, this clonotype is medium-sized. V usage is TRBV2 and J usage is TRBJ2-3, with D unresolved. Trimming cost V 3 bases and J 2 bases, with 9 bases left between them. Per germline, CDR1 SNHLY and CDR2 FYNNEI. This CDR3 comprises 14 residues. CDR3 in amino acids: CASSEVRATDTQYF. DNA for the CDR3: TGTGCCAGCAGTGAGGTAAGGGCCACAGATACGCAGTATTTT.

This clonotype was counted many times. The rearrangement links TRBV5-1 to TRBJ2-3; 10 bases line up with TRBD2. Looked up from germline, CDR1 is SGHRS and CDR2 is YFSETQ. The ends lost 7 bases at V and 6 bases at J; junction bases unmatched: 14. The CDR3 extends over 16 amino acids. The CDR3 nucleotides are TGCGCCAGCGTATTAATCAGCGGGGGGGCGACTGATACGCAGTATTTT. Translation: CASVLISGGATDTQYF.

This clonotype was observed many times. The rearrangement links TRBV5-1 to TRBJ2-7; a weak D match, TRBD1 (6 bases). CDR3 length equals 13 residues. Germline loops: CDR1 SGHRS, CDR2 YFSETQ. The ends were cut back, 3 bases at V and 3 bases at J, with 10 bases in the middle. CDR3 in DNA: TGCGCCAGCAGCTCGGACAGACACTACGAGCAGTACTTC. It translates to CASSSDRHYEQYF.

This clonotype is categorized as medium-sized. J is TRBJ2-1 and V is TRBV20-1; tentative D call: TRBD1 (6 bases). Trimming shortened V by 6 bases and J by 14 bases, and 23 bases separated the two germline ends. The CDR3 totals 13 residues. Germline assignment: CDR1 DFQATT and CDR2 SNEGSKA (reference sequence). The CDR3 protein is CSAKLYRVPLKFF. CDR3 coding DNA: TGCAGTGCCAAGCTATACAGGGTCCCGTTGAAGTTCTTC.